What follows describes a single T cell receptor (beta chain). Its antigen is still unknown. The record originates from a study of cytomegalovirus exposure and HLA in healthy donors. Whole-study findings and limits: Most TCR sequences were seen very rarely across donors, but some public TCRs occurred in many.

V lost 3 bases, J lost 0 bases, and 7 bases stayed unmatched. Germline V gene lookup returns CDR1 SGHVS and CDR2 FQNEAQ. The CDR3 spans 19 residues. Using immunoSEQ multiplex PCR, the repertoire was profiled, and TCRdb retains in-frame clones only, with some absent. The sample carries fewer than 250,000 clones, around 90% recorded once. The J gene is TRBJ2-1, the V gene TRBV7-8; 14 nucleotides line up with TRBD2. Sequencing was carried out using PBMCs. This sequence was found in a woman aged 18 to 35 in good health and CMV-seropositive. The CDR3 bases are TGTGCCAGCAGCTTCGGACTAGCGGGAGGATCGAGCTCCTACAATGAGCAGTTCTTC. Amino acid sequence: CASSFGLAGGSSSYNEQFF.